A selection of T cell receptor beta chains follows, all from one sample in a study of T cells in Graves' hyperthyroidism and ophthalmopathy. Each CDR3 protein gets one entry after TCRdb re-called the multiplex PCR reads with MiXCR. The sample lists approximately 520,000 distinct CDR3 sequences, roughly 20% occurring once. Source material: blood. The receptors were sampled from a man younger than 35 with Graves' hyperthyroidism. CDR3s include the opening cysteine and the closing phenylalanine or tryptophan. A D gene is named only where the DNA matches it firmly. Rows give clone size only sometimes, using once, few, many, or a class for an expanded clone.

>NA|TRBJ2-7|TRBV20-1|NA
TGCAGTGCTAGTCGCACCTACGAGCAGTACTTC
CSASRTYEQYF
>TRBD2|TRBJ2-2|TRBV4-2|NA
TGTGCCAGCAGCCAAGTACTAGCGGGAGTGGTCGGGGAGCTGTTTTTT
CASSQVLAGVVGELFF
>NA|TRBJ1-1|TRBV6-5|many
TGTGCCAGCAGTTACTGGACGTCTAACACTGAAGCTTTCTTT
CASSYWTSNTEAFF
>NA|TRBJ1-1|TRBV28|many
TGTGCCAGCAGTTTCTGGGCAGGGATTAACACTGAAGCTTTCTTT
CASSFWAGINTEAFF
>NA|TRBJ1-5|TRBV4-1|NA
TGCGCCAGCAGCCAAGATCCCGGCAGGGAGCGGGATCAGCCCCAGCATTTT
CASSQDPGRERDQPQHF
>TRBD1|TRBJ2-7|TRBV6-1|once
TGTGCCAGCAACCGACCGGGACAGTACTACGAGCAGTACTTC
CASNRPGQYYEQYF
>NA|TRBJ2-7|TRBV5-1|NA
TGCGCCAGCGGAAGCGGACTACAGGGGATCGAGCAGTACTTC
CASGSGLQGIEQYF
>NA|TRBJ2-7|TRBV7-8|many
TGTGCCAGCAGCTTGCCTGAGGCCAGCTACGAGCAGTACTTC
CASSLPEASYEQYF
>NA|TRBJ2-7|TRBV28|many
TGTGCCAGCAGTTTATTTGTGAGCTCCTACGAGCAGTACTTC
CASSLFVSSYEQYF
>NA|TRBJ1-2|TRBV20-1|many
TGCAGTGCTCCCGCCCCAGGGGAGGGGCCTAGTGGGGGCTACACCTTC
CSAPAPGEGPSGGYTF
>TRBD2|TRBJ2-7|TRBV7-2|many
TGTGCCAGCAGCACGGGACTAGCGGTCTACGAGCAGTACTTC
CASSTGLAVYEQYF
>NA|TRBJ1-2|TRBV12-3/TRBV12-4|NA
TGTGCCAGCAGTTTCGGAGGGGTGGGCTACGCCTTC
CASSFGGVGYAF
>NA|TRBJ1-5|TRBV3-1|NA
TGTGCCAGCAGCCAAGCCTTTAATCAGCCCCAGCATTTT
CASSQAFNQPQHF
>NA|TRBJ1-2|TRBV11-2|many
TGTGCCAGCAGCTTAGATACAGGGTTGTATGGCTACACCTTC
CASSLDTGLYGYTF
>TRBD1|TRBJ1-5|TRBV6-1|many
TGTGCCAGCAGGCGAGATGGGACAGGAGGCAATCAGCCCCAGCATTTT
CASRRDGTGGNQPQHF
>NA|TRBJ1-1|TRBV28|many
TGTGCCAGCAGTCCCCCCCCAGGGTATTCCAACACTGAAGCTTTCTTT
CASSPPPGYSNTEAFF
>NA|TRBJ1-1|TRBV6-1|NA
TGTGCCAGCACCCTACCGGGCGGGGGGGGCACTGAAGCTTTCTTT
CASTLPGGGGTEAFF
>NA|TRBJ2-2|TRBV12-3/TRBV12-4|many
TGTGCCAGCAGTTTTAATGGCGCGCGCCACACCGGGGAGCTATTTTTT
CASSFNGARHTGELFF
>NA|TRBJ2-2|TRBV18|NA
TGTGCCAGCTCGGAAGGGAGGACCGCGAACACCGGGGAGCTGTTTTTT
CASSEGRTANTGELFF
>NA|TRBJ2-7|TRBV2|NA
TGTGCCAGCAGGGGGACGAGGGAGCAGTACTTC
CASRGTREQYF